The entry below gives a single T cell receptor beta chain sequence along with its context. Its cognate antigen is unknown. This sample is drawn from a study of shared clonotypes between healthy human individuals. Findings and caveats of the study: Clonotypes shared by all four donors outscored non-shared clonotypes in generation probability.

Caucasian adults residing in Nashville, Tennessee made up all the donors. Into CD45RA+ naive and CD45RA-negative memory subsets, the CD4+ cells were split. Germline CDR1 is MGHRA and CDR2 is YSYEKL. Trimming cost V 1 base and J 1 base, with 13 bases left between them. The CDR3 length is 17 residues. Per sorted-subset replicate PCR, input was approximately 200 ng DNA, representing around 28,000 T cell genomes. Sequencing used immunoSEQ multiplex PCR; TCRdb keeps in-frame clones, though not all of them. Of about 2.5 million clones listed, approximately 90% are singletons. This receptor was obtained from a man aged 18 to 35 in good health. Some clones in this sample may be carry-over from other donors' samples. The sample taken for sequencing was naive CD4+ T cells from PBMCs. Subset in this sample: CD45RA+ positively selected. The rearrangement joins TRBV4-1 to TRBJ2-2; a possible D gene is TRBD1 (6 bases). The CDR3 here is CASSQVQGTLNTGELFF. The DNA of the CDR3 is TGCGCCAGCAGCCAAGTTCAAGGGACACTGAACACCGGGGAGCTGTTTTTT.